This T cell receptor (beta chain) is from a study of cytomegalovirus exposure and HLA in healthy donors. Study conclusions and caveats: When the data were analyzed later, several of the most significant clusters appeared to be linked to common viral pathogens. TCR beta V segments were, for the most part, productive about 87% or about 30% of the time in an earlier analysis. A later analysis linked a missense variant in DCLRE1C to the trimming of TCR beta V and J genes.

Notes on this clone: Its antigen remains unknown. Its ends do not fully match the called genes, so a read error is possible.

Germline V gene data show CDR1 as WNHNN and CDR2 as SYGVQD (reference sequence). CDR3 length equals 14 residues. The PCR was carried out with 60 Vbeta primers and 13 Jbeta primers. Here immunoSEQ multiplex PCR was the method, and the copy in TCRdb shows in-frame clones only, minus some. The repertoire includes 100,000 to 150,000 clones, 65% to 80% of them detected once, and around 13% sits in the top ten. The source is a woman in her forties in good health and CMV-seropositive. Sequencing used PBMCs. The chain uses TRBV10-1 and TRBJ2-2; tentative D call: TRBD2 (5 bases). DNA for the CDR3: TGCGCCAGCAGTGATTCGGCCCCCTTCCGGGGAGCTGTTTTT. Translating gives CASSDSAPFRGAVF.